Below are 32 T cell receptor beta chains sequenced from a single sample in a study of blood T cells in healthy people across ages. A sample-barcoded 5' primer and a J-beta primer mix were used in a second PCR of roughly 6 to 11 cycles. TCRdb re-derived calls from the 5' RACE reads in MiXCR, one entry per CDR3 protein. Of some 1.1 million distinct CDR3 sequences in the sample, less than 45% were seen once. Sequencing was done on a sample of blood. The receptors here all came from a man younger than 30 in good health.

The genes are TRBV2 and TRBJ2-5; D unclear. The CDR3 length is 15 residues. Germline lookup yields CDR1 SNHLY and CDR2 FYNNEI. Trimming shortened V by 6 bases and J by 1 base, and 15 bases separated the two germline ends. This CDR3 is CASRRLYTRQETQYF. CDR3 DNA: TGTGCCAGCAGACGACTCTATACACGCCAAGAGACCCAGTACTTC.

This clonotype was found once. The chain couples TRBV12-3 or TRBV12-4 to TRBJ1-1, with D uncertain. The CDR3 spans 14 residues. Trimming took 6 bases from V and 1 from J, leaving 12 bases between them. The DNA of the CDR3 is TGTGCCAGCAGCCCGACTTACCAGAACACTGAAGCTTTCTTT. It is translated as CASSPTYQNTEAFF.

This sequence joins TRBV3-1 and TRBJ1-1, with D perhaps TRBD1 (5 bases). The germline V gene has CDR1 LGHDT and CDR2 YNNKEL (reference sequence). Trimming stripped 6 bases from V and 4 bases from J, with 15 bases between. The CDR3 consists of 14 residues. The CDR3 coding sequence is TGTGCCAGCAGAAATGGACACCGATCCACTGAAGCTTTCTTT. Protein sequence: CASRNGHRSTEAFF.

V is TRBV27 and J is TRBJ2-5; 9 bases agree with TRBD2. In germline, CDR1 is MNHEY, CDR2 SMNVEV (reference sequence). CDR3 size: 16 residues. V lost 5 bases and J lost 1; bases outside the gene matches: 8. CDR3 protein: CASSPQRGAFQETQYF. The CDR3 nucleotides read TGTGCCAGCAGTCCGCAGCGGGGGGCCTTCCAAGAGACCCAGTACTTC.

V usage is TRBV27 and J usage is TRBJ1-5; 10 nucleotides line up with TRBD1. The length of the CDR3 is 15 residues. The ends lost 4 bases at V and 6 bases at J; junction bases unmatched: 6. Germline V gives CDR1 MNHEY, CDR2 SMNVEV (reference sequence). DNA for the CDR3: TGTGCCAGCAGTTCAGACAGGGGGCAGAGTCAGCCCCAGCATTTT. It codes for CASSSDRGQSQPQHF.

This clonotype was picked up a small number of times. The gene calls are TRBV15 and TRBJ1-2; D is undetermined. Deletions cut 0 bases from V and 1 base from J, with 9 bases between. CDR3 length equals 15 residues. Germline V gene sequence: CDR1 LNHNV, CDR2 YYDKDF (reference sequence). The CDR3 bases are TGTGCCACCAGCAGAGACCTGGACGGTAACTATGGCTACACCTTC. This codes for CATSRDLDGNYGYTF. The full variable domain, with the rest looked up from reference TRBV15 and TRBJ1-2, is DAMVIQNPRYQVTQFGKPVTLSCSQTLNHNVMYWYQQKSSQAPKLLFHYYDKDFNNEADTPDNFQSRRPNTSFCFLDIRSPGLGDTAMYLCATSRDLDGNYGYTFGSGTRLTVV.

This clonotype was observed a few times. This rearrangement joins TRBV2 to TRBJ2-1; 7 bases agree with TRBD1. The trim removed 6 bases at V and 1 base at J, leaving 18 bases unmatched. The CDR3 contains 19 residues. Germline V lookup: CDR1 SNHLY, CDR2 FYNNEI. The CDR3 protein is CASSYIPGGGVWSYNEQFF. CDR3 bases: TGTGCCAGCAGCTATATCCCAGGGGGTGGGGTATGGTCCTACAATGAGCAGTTCTTC.

To note about this clonotype: This sequence may be a read error, since a much larger clone differs from it by one base. The chain carries TRBV6-2 or TRBV6-3 and TRBJ2-1; D is possibly TRBD1 (5 bases). The V and J ends lost 5 bases and 3 bases respectively, with 11 bases between them. The CDR3 sequence is 14 residues long. Germline V gene lookup returns CDR1 MNHEY and CDR2 SVGEGT. CDR3 bases: TGTGCCAGCAGTGGGCGGACAAACTACAATGAGCAGTTCTTC. As protein: CASSGRTNYNEQFF.

The table lists this clonotype with a few counts. This sequence joins TRBV2 and TRBJ2-7; D is possibly TRBD1 (6 bases). Germline-derived CDR1 and CDR2 are SNHLY and FYNNEI. V was cut by 7 bases and J by 2 bases, with 9 bases left in between. The CDR3 is 12 amino acids. In nucleotides, the CDR3 is TGTGCCAGCAAGGCAGGGGCCTACGAGCAGTACTTC. It specifies CASKAGAYEQYF.

The chain has TRBV9 and TRBJ2-5; 11 nucleotides match TRBD2. Germline loops: CDR1 SGDLS, CDR2 YYNGEE. The CDR3 is 15 amino acids. The V gene end was trimmed by 3 bases and the J gene end by 11 bases; junction bases not matched to a gene: 12. The CDR3 sequence: CASSGGLAEGGEQYF. The CDR3 DNA sequence: TGTGCCAGCAGCGGGGGACTAGCGGAAGGGGGTGAGCAGTACTTC.

The chain uses TRBV5-1 and TRBJ2-3; 11 bases map to TRBD2. CDR1 and CDR2 from the germline V gene are SGHRS and YFSETQ. Germline trimming cut 2 bases from V and 4 bases from J; bases unmatched to any gene: 6. The CDR3 has 16 amino acids. CDR3 nucleotides: TGCGCCAGCAGCTTCCGTAGCGGGGGGGCCCCAGATACGCAGTATTTT. It specifies CASSFRSGGAPDTQYF.

The J gene is TRBJ2-1, the V gene TRBV7-8; perhaps TRBD1 as D (6 bases). Trimming stripped 5 bases from V and 9 bases from J, with 11 bases between. The CDR3 is 12 residues long. Germline CDR1 reads SGHVS; CDR2 reads FQNEAQ. CDR3 nucleotide sequence: TGTGCCAGCAGCCGAGGGGGTGTTGAGCAGTTCTTC. It translates to CASSRGGVEQFF.

The genes are TRBV7-2 and TRBJ2-7; D ambiguous. This CDR3 has 14 amino acids. CDR1 is SGHTA and CDR2 is FQGNSA in the germline V gene. Trimming took off 4 bases at V and 3 bases at J, with 13 bases between the two ends. The chain's CDR3 is CASSSVVGSYEQYF. CDR3 coding DNA: TGTGCCAGCAGCTCCGTGGTGGGCAGCTACGAGCAGTACTTC.

This chain joins TRBV20-1 and TRBJ2-7; 7 nucleotides line up with TRBD2. V was pared by 6 bases and J by 4 bases, with 6 bases of the junction left unmatched. The CDR3 consists of 12 residues. CDR1 and CDR2 from the germline V gene are DFQATT and SNEGSKA (reference sequence). CDR3 in DNA: TGCAGTGCCGAGACTAGCTCGTACGAGCAGTACTTC. It is translated as CSAETSSYEQYF.

The genes are TRBV6-5 and TRBJ2-3, with D possibly matching TRBD2 (5 bases). CDR1 and CDR2 (germline): MNHEY, SVGAGI. Trimming cost V 6 bases and J 4 bases, with 11 bases left between them. The CDR3 is 13 residues long. CDR3 loop: CASSSTRADTQYF. In nucleotides, the CDR3 is TGTGCCAGCAGCTCCACTAGAGCAGATACGCAGTATTTT.

The rearrangement uses TRBV20-1 and TRBJ2-2, with 10 nucleotides matching TRBD2. The germline V gene has CDR1 DFQATT and CDR2 SNEGSKA (reference sequence). The CDR3 has 17 residues. The junction had 8 bases not matched to a gene; V was cut back by 0 bases and J by 4 bases. CDR3 bases: TGCAGTGCTAGAGATAGGACTAGCGGAGACCCCACCGGGGAGCTGTTTTTT. Translated, it gives CSARDRTSGDPTGELFF.

As regards this clonotype: A much bigger clone sits one base away, suggesting this may be a read error. The J gene is TRBJ1-2, the V gene TRBV9; D call uncertain. This CDR3 is built from 10 residues. Germline lookup yields CDR1 SGDLS and CDR2 YYNGEE. This CDR3 reads CANSGYGYTF. CDR3 nucleotide sequence: TGTGCCAACAGCGGCTATGGCTACACCTTC.

V gene TRBV7-2 combines with J gene TRBJ2-3; 8 bases align to TRBD2. Losses at the gene ends were 1 base for V and 3 bases for J; bases not matched to a gene: 9. This CDR3 has 17 residues. Germline values: CDR1 SGHTA, CDR2 FQGNSA. CDR3 coding DNA: TGTGCCAGCAGCTTAGGGGCTAACGGGGGGGCAACAGATACGCAGTATTTT. Translating gives CASSLGANGGATDTQYF.

This clonotype turned up a few times. The rearrangement links TRBV5-1 to TRBJ2-5; TRBD1 matches 11 bases. The trim removed 1 base at V and 5 bases at J, leaving 10 bases unmatched. Germline V gives CDR1 SGHRS, CDR2 YFSETQ. The CDR3 spans 17 residues. This CDR3 reads CASSLIFRTGGVETQYF. CDR3 sequence (DNA): TGCGCCAGCAGCTTGATTTTCCGGACAGGGGGCGTCGAGACCCAGTACTTC.

V usage is TRBV3-1 and J usage is TRBJ1-1, with 12 bases that match TRBD1. In germline, CDR1 is LGHDT, CDR2 YNNKEL (reference sequence). V lost 3 bases and J lost 0; bases outside the gene matches: 5. This CDR3 region has 17 residues. This chain's CDR3 is CASSQGQGAPMNTEAFF. The CDR3 DNA reads as TGTGCCAGCAGCCAGGGACAGGGGGCCCCGATGAACACTGAAGCTTTCTTT.

The J gene is TRBJ1-3, the V gene TRBV15; the D is unclear. The germline gives CDR1 LNHNV, CDR2 YYDKDF (reference sequence). CDR3 length: 14 residues. Deletions cut 0 bases from V and 0 bases from J, with 3 bases between. CDR3 bases: TGTGCCACCAGCAGAGACGACTCTGGAAACACCATATATTTT. Translating it yields CATSRDDSGNTIYF. The full variable domain, its missing parts supplied by reference TRBV15 and TRBJ1-3, is DAMVIQNPRYQVTQFGKPVTLSCSQTLNHNVMYWYQQKSSQAPKLLFHYYDKDFNNEADTPDNFQSRRPNTSFCFLDIRSPGLGDTAMYLCATSRDDSGNTIYFGEGSWLTVV.

A few counts support this clonotype. The V call is TRBV24-1, the J call TRBJ2-1; D may be TRBD1 (6 bases). Deletions cut 5 bases from V and 6 bases from J, with 13 bases between. Germline CDR1 KGHDR, CDR2 SFDVKD. This CDR3 is 14 amino acids long. In DNA, the CDR3 is TGTGCCACCAGTGCTAATACAGGGCGCAATGAGCAGTTCTTC. Translated: CATSANTGRNEQFF.

This clonotype was counted only a few times. The chain recombines TRBV7-9 with TRBJ1-2; D not resolved. This CDR3 comprises 15 residues. V was clipped by 0 bases and J by 4 bases, with 12 bases between them. Germline loops: CDR1 SEHNR, CDR2 FQNEAQ (reference sequence). This CDR3 is CASSLALGGIYGYTF. The CDR3 DNA sequence: TGTGCCAGCAGCTTAGCCTTAGGAGGGATCTATGGCTACACCTTC. The full variable domain, completed using reference TRBV7-9 and TRBJ1-2, is DTGVSQNPRHKITKRGQNVTFRCDPISEHNRLYWYRQTLGQGPEFLTYFQNEAQLEKSRLLSDRFSAERPKGSFSTLEIQRTEQGDSAMYLCASSLALGGIYGYTFGSGTRLTVV.

The table lists this clonotype with a few counts. The J gene is TRBJ2-1, the V gene TRBV29-1, with 8 nucleotides matching TRBD1. With V trimmed by 6 bases and J by 3 bases, 10 bases remained unmatched. The CDR3 covers 15 residues. Germline V gives CDR1 SQVTM, CDR2 ANQGSEA. CDR3 nucleotides: TGCAGCGTCCAACCGGACAGGGATATCTACAATGAGCAGTTCTTC. Translation: CSVQPDRDIYNEQFF.

This clonotype has only one observation. The gene calls are TRBV20-1 and TRBJ1-1; 8 bases are shared with TRBD1. After removal of 3 bases from V and 7 bases from J, the junction contained 7 bases not matched to a gene. Germline values: CDR1 DFQATT, CDR2 SNEGSKA (reference sequence). The CDR3 spans 13 residues. DNA of the CDR3: TGCAGTGCTAGGGCGACAGGGGTACGTGAAGCTTTCTTT. Encoded protein: CSARATGVREAFF.

This clonotype came up a few times. This CDR3 reads CASSLDRQQYF. In DNA, the CDR3 is TGTGCCAGCAGCTTAGACAGACAGCAGTACTTC. The chain is built from TRBV7-9 and TRBJ2-4, with D possibly TRBD1 on 5 matching bases. V was shortened by 1 base and J by 13 bases, with 8 bases between the two germline ends. This CDR3 is 11 amino acids long. The germline V gene has CDR1 SEHNR and CDR2 FQNEAQ (reference sequence).

The chain recombines TRBV4-3 with TRBJ2-2; D possibly matches TRBD1 or TRBD2 (5 bases each). There are 16 residues in the CDR3. Per the germline V gene, CDR1 is LGHNA and CDR2 is YSLEER. The ends were cut back, 0 bases at V and 0 bases at J, with 8 bases in the middle. CDR3 nucleotide sequence: TGCGCCAGCAGCCAAGATTGGGACCCGAACACCGGGGAGCTGTTTTTT. The encoded protein is CASSQDWDPNTGELFF.

V is TRBV20-1 and J is TRBJ2-3, with TRBD2 matching over 7 bases. The CDR3 has 16 residues. Losses at the gene ends were 5 bases for V and 0 bases for J; bases not matched to a gene: 11. CDR1 DFQATT and CDR2 SNEGSKA come from the germline V gene (reference sequence). CDR3 amino acids: CSARTRTSPSTDTQYF. The CDR3 DNA reads TGCAGTGCTCGAACCCGGACTAGTCCTAGCACAGATACGCAGTATTTT.

This clonotype has just a few counts. This sequence joins TRBV20-1 and TRBJ2-5, with D possibly TRBD1 on 5 matching bases. This CDR3 is 16 amino acids long. In germline, CDR1 is DFQATT, CDR2 SNEGSKA (reference sequence). Trimming removed 2 bases at V and 5 bases at J, with 21 bases between. Here the CDR3 DNA reads TGCAGTGCTAGACCCTATGGGGCAGGGATACGGGAGACCCAGTACTTC. It translates to CSARPYGAGIRETQYF.

This clonotype was counted only a few times. The rearrangement links TRBV27 to TRBJ2-7; 12 positions agree with TRBD2. The germline V gene has CDR1 MNHEY and CDR2 SMNVEV (reference sequence). V shed 5 bases and J 2 bases; nucleotides not matched to a gene: 10. CDR3 length equals 17 residues. CDR3 coding DNA: TGTGCCAGCAGTACCGGACTAGCGGGGCTACTACCCTACGAGCAGTACTTC. It is translated as CASSTGLAGLLPYEQYF.

CDR3 DNA sequence: TGCAGCGTTGTGGGCAGGGAGAACACTGAAGCTTTCTTT. Its translation is CSVVGRENTEAFF. The chain has TRBV29-1 and TRBJ1-1; TRBD1 might be the D (5 bases). From germline, CDR1 is SQVTM and CDR2 ANQGSEA. V dropped 4 bases and J dropped 1 base, with 10 bases sitting between them. The CDR3 extends over 13 amino acids. Looking up the rest from reference TRBV29-1 and TRBJ1-1 gives the full variable domain: SAVISQKPSRDICQRGTSLTIQCQVDSQVTMMFWYRQQPGQSLTLIATANQGSEATYESGFVIDKFPISRPNLTFSTLTVSNMSPEDSSIYLCSVVGRENTEAFFGQGTRLTVV.

V gene TRBV6-2 or TRBV6-3 combines with J gene TRBJ2-4; 13 nucleotides align to TRBD2. The J call is doubtful: the DNA matches TRBJ2-7 better. CDR3 length equals 18 residues. Germline CDR1 is MNHEY and CDR2 is SVGEGT. The CDR3 coding sequence is TGTGCCAGCAGTTCCCGGACTAGCGGGGGCGCCGACTTTTACGAGCAGTACTTC. Its protein is CASSSRTSGGADFYEQYF.